This section outlines one T cell receptor beta chain sequence together with its context. The antigen is undetermined. The CDR3 contains 15 residues. Germline CDR1 is SEHNR and CDR2 is FQNEAQ (reference sequence). With 5 bases removed from V and 4 bases from J, the gap between germline ends came to 17 bases. The data are from a study of PD-1 blockade in classical Hodgkin lymphoma. Study-wide background: Treatment was intravenous nivolumab, 3 mg/kg every 2 weeks, until progression.

Libraries were prepared by immunoSEQ multiplex PCR; TCRdb keeps only in-frame clonotypes and omits some of them. The sample lists about 85,000 clones, approximately 90% seen once, with approximately 2.9% in the top ten. Described time point: cycle 4 day 1 (C4D1), after five to seven weeks of nivolumab. Every patient relapsed after autologous stem cell transplantation, and brentuximab vedotin exposure varied. The study's findings and limits: CD4+ TCR diversity climbed significantly by C4D1, unlike CD8+ TCR diversity. Underlying causes for the observed repertoire differences were not defined, possibly disease activity or prior therapy.

This TCR was recovered from a human donor with classical Hodgkin lymphoma. The material was peripheral blood mononuclear cells (PBMCs), obtained before the fourth cycle of nivolumab. The rearrangement uses TRBV7-9 and TRBJ2-5, with D possibly TRBD2 on 6 matching bases. The CDR3 coding sequence is TGTGCCAGCAGCCCCCTTGTTGGGGGACTAGAGACCCAGTACTTC. Translation: CASSPLVGGLETQYF.